One T cell receptor beta chain is described in this entry. The authors' processing: By means of reference gene primer amplification, nucleated cell counts were estimated. Profiled with immunoSEQ multiplex PCR; TCRdb holds only in-frame clones, not every one. D and trimming were read from the DNA, whereas the V and J calls and clone size are those reported in that table. The data show about 150,000 clones, roughly 80% seen once. The CDR3 has 12 amino acids. Germline CDR1 reads LNHDA; CDR2 reads SQIVND (reference sequence). Trimming stripped 5 bases from V and 5 bases from J, with 7 bases between. The data were obtained in a study of blood T cell repertoires in COVID-19. For the study at large: From the United States, Italy and Spain came samples of acute and convalescent COVID-19. The cDNA or gDNA used as material had been derived from T cells, B-cell-depleted T cells, or PBMCs.

Source material: peripheral blood. The rearrangement uses TRBV19 and TRBJ1-5; no clear D gene. The TCR originated in an older man with acute or convalescent COVID-19. DNA of the CDR3: TGTGCCAGTAGTTCCTCTTATCAGCCCCAGCATTTT. This translates into CASSSSYQPQHF. Supplemented by reference TRBV19 and TRBJ1-5, the full variable domain reads DGGITQSPKYLFRKEGQNVTLSCEQNLNHDAMYWYRQDPGQGLRLIYYSQIVNDFQKGDIAEGYSVSREKKESFPLTVTSAQKNPTAFYLCASSSSYQPQHFGDGTRLSIL.